A single sample is the source of the 14 T cell receptor beta chains below, sequenced in a study of blood T cell repertoires in COVID-19. The data were produced by immunoSEQ multiplex PCR, yet TCRdb's version contains in-frame clones alone and is incomplete. The sample yields about 200,000 clones, approximately 85% seen once. Sequenced input: peripheral blood. The receptors shown here come from a woman aged 70-85 years with active or convalescent COVID-19.

The sample holds one count of this clone. The chain has TRBV19 and TRBJ1-2; TRBD1 matches 8 bases. V was clipped by 7 bases and J by 3 bases; unmatched bases: 13. The CDR3 has 16 amino acids. CDR1 and CDR2 (germline): LNHDA, SQIVND (reference sequence). The CDR3 spells CASKRGHRGEYYGYTF. In DNA, the CDR3 is TGTGCCAGTAAGAGGGGGCACAGGGGGGAATACTATGGCTACACCTTC.

The V call is TRBV6-2 or TRBV6-3, the J call TRBJ1-1, with 9 bases that match TRBD1. This CDR3 is 15 amino acids long. V shed 2 bases and J 1 base; nucleotides not matched to a gene: 2. CDR1 is MNHEY and CDR2 is SVGEGT in the germline V gene. Written as DNA, the CDR3 is TGTGCCAGCAGTTACGCGGACAGGGGGAACACTGAAGCTTTCTTT. It encodes CASSYADRGNTEAFF.

The J gene is TRBJ2-1, the V gene TRBV23-1; D remains ambiguous. TRBV23-1 is known as an ORF, though its function is uncertain. V dropped 7 bases and J dropped 5 bases, with 12 bases sitting between them. The CDR3 totals 13 residues. The CDR3 loop is CASTMQANNEQFF. The CDR3 DNA sequence: TGCGCCAGCACTATGCAGGCTAACAATGAGCAGTTCTTC.

The chain links TRBV15 to TRBJ2-5; D perhaps matches TRBD1 (6 bases). The CDR3 totals 14 residues. V lost 3 bases and J lost 4, with 12 bases in between. Germline V gives CDR1 LNHNV, CDR2 YYDKDF (reference sequence). CDR3 DNA: TGTGCCACCAGCAGTGGACAGTTGCGAGAGACCCAGTACTTC. Residues: CATSSGQLRETQYF.

CDR3 sequence: CSGEDQETQYF. Here the CDR3 DNA reads TGCAGTGGGGAGGACCAAGAGACCCAGTACTTC. The genes are TRBV20-1 and TRBJ2-5, with D possibly matching TRBD2 (6 bases). This CDR3 is built from 11 residues. Between the trimmed V and J ends, which lost 7 bases and 0 bases, there was a span of 6 bases. Germline values: CDR1 DFQATT, CDR2 SNEGSKA (reference sequence).

V usage is TRBV5-1 and J usage is TRBJ2-5; TRBD2 agrees at 8 bases. The CDR3 extends over 18 amino acids. V shed 1 base and J 2 bases; nucleotides not matched to a gene: 13. Per germline, CDR1 SGHRS and CDR2 YFSETQ. The CDR3 loop is CASSLKVRAGVGQETQYF. The CDR3, as DNA: TGCGCCAGCAGCTTGAAAGTCCGAGCGGGAGTAGGGCAAGAGACCCAGTACTTC. Filled out from reference TRBV5-1 and TRBJ2-5, the complete variable domain reads KAGVTQTPRYLIKTRGQQVTLSCSPISGHRSVSWYQQTPGQGLQFLFEYFSETQRNKGNFPGRFSGRQFSNSRSEMNVSTLELGDSALYLCASSLKVRAGVGQETQYFGPGTRLLVL.

This clone was observed a single time. The gene calls are TRBV27 and TRBJ2-2, with 15 bases aligning to TRBD2. Trimming at V came to 5 bases and at J to 7 bases, leaving 11 bases not matched to a gene. CDR3 length: 18 residues. Germline values: CDR1 MNHEY, CDR2 SMNVEV (reference sequence). The CDR3 coding sequence is TGTGCCAGCAGTACCCGGACTAGCGGGAGGGGAGGACTCGGGGAGCTGTTTTTT. It specifies CASSTRTSGRGGLGELFF.

The J gene is TRBJ2-7, the V gene TRBV4-1; 10 bases match TRBD2. The CDR3 has 17 residues. The trim removed 1 base at V and 3 bases at J, leaving 9 bases unmatched. In germline, CDR1 is MGHRA, CDR2 YSYEKL. CDR3 region: CASSQVLAGVGGYEQYF. The CDR3 coding sequence is TGCGCCAGCAGCCAAGTTCTAGCGGGAGTTGGGGGCTACGAGCAGTACTTC.

This clone was recorded a few times. V is TRBV5-1 and J is TRBJ2-2; D unclear. The CDR3 has 15 amino acids. In germline, CDR1 is SGHRS, CDR2 YFSETQ. V lost 0 bases and J lost 2, with 8 bases in between. The CDR3 here is CASSLVPGNTGELFF. The CDR3 DNA follows: TGCGCCAGCAGCTTGGTGCCAGGAAACACCGGGGAGCTGTTTTTT.

The genes are TRBV30 and TRBJ1-6; a possible D gene is TRBD1 (5 bases). This CDR3 contains 13 residues. Germline CDR1 GTSNPN, CDR2 SVGIG (reference sequence). V was cut by 3 bases and J by 5 bases, with 8 bases left in between. The CDR3 sequence is CAWSPQDNSPLHF. CDR3 DNA sequence: TGTGCCTGGAGCCCACAGGATAATTCACCCCTCCACTTT.

This clone showed up just a few times. The chain couples TRBV12-5 to TRBJ2-1; 9 bases are a match to TRBD2. With 6 bases clipped from V and 1 base from J, the junction kept 7 bases outside the gene matches. The CDR3 consists of 16 residues. The germline gives CDR1 LGHNT, CDR2 FRNRAP. This CDR3 reads CASGTSGGGSYNEQFF. The CDR3 nucleotides are TGTGCTAGTGGGACTAGCGGAGGGGGTTCCTACAATGAGCAGTTCTTC.

CDR3 sequence: CASSAQGGLMNTEAFF. The CDR3 nucleotides read TGTGCCAGCAGCGCCCAGGGGGGACTGATGAACACTGAAGCTTTCTTT. The rearrangement links TRBV3-1 (or the pseudogene TRBV3-2) to TRBJ1-1; 7 bases map to TRBD1. V dropped 5 bases and J dropped 0; count of bases not matched to a gene: 9. Germline CDR1 LGHDT, CDR2 YNNKEL (reference sequence). This CDR3 is built from 16 residues.

This clone was counted between two and nine times. The chain carries TRBV11-2 and TRBJ1-2; perhaps TRBD1 as D (5 bases). The CDR3 is 11 amino acids. Germline CDR1 is SGHAT and CDR2 is FQNNGV. The V end lost 3 bases, the J end lost 8 bases, and 7 bases lay between the germline ends. The chain's CDR3 is CASSFRAGYTF. CDR3 in DNA: TGTGCCAGCAGCTTCAGGGCGGGCTACACCTTC.

The chain recombines TRBV12-5 with TRBJ2-5; TRBD1 matches at 8 bases. J gave up 3 bases and V 2 bases, and 5 bases lay outside the gene matches. Germline V gives CDR1 LGHNT, CDR2 FRNRAP. The CDR3 contains 15 residues. In nucleotides, the CDR3 is TGTGCTAGTGGTTTGAACCAGGGGGCGGAAGAGACCCAGTACTTC. It yields the protein CASGLNQGAEETQYF.